The present entry profiles one T cell receptor (beta chain) with its context. Its antigen remains unidentified. This sample is drawn from a study of cytomegalovirus exposure and HLA in healthy donors. Study-wide results and limits: Associated with HLA alleles at 0.05 false discovery rate in a later analysis were 17,000 or so TCR beta sequences. Cytomegalovirus-associated TCR beta chains were listed, numbering over 150. Sequencing likely caused a cluster of highly shared sequence variants.

The PCR ran on 60 Vbeta and 13 Jbeta primers. This table comes from immunoSEQ multiplex PCR, and its TCRdb copy is limited to in-frame clones, with some not included. The table records about 130,000 clones, around 76% of them present only once. This TCR derives from a woman aged 45-60 years in good health and CMV-seronegative. The sample comprised PBMCs.

This chain's CDR3 is CASSSVQETQYF. The CDR3 nucleotides are TGCGCCAGCAGCAGCGTCCAAGAGACCCAGTACTTC. V gene TRBV5-1 combines with J gene TRBJ2-5; no reliable D call. There are 12 residues in the CDR3. Germline assignment: CDR1 SGHRS and CDR2 YFSETQ. V lost 4 bases and J lost 1, with 5 bases in between. The entire variable domain, with the rest obtained from reference TRBV5-1 and TRBJ2-5, is as follows: KAGVTQTPRYLIKTRGQQVTLSCSPISGHRSVSWYQQTPGQGLQFLFEYFSETQRNKGNFPGRFSGRQFSNSRSEMNVSTLELGDSALYLCASSSVQETQYFGPGTRLLVL.